These T cell receptor beta chains were read from a single sample in a study of shared clonotypes between healthy human individuals. Method: immunoSEQ multiplex PCR; TCRdb's copy keeps in-frame clones and lacks some. Among over 2,000,000 clones listed, roughly 95% were seen once. Sequenced: naive CD8+ T cells from PBMCs. The origin of the receptors is a man between 18 and 35 years old in good health. Some clones in this sample may be carry-over from other donors' samples. Both conserved end residues are part of each CDR3. The D gene is left open where the match is weak. Only part of the rows carry a size: once, few, many, or a class if the clone is expanded.

CDR3,DNA,V,J,size,D,length
CASSQELIQGHEQYF,TGCGCCAGCAGCCAAGAGCTCATCCAGGGCCACGAGCAGTACTTC,TRBV4-3,TRBJ2-7,-,-,15
CASSFIGAGNSQETQYF,TGTGCCAGCAGTTTTATCGGGGCGGGAAACTCTCAAGAGACCCAGTACTTC,TRBV28,TRBJ2-5,-,-,17
CASSIVGLYRGANTGELFF,TGTGCCAGTAGTATTGTTGGACTCTACCGGGGAGCCAACACCGGGGAGCTGTTTTTT,TRBV19,TRBJ2-2,-,-,19
CASSLDGGSGTEAFF,TGCGCCAGCAGCTTGGACGGGGGGTCGGGCACTGAAGCTTTCTTT,TRBV5-1,TRBJ1-1,-,-,15
CASSFSVGVGYTF,TGTGCCAGCAGTTTCTCGGTAGGGGTGGGCTACACCTTC,TRBV28,TRBJ1-2,-,-,13
CASSSGLAGDNEQFF,TGCGCCAGCAGTTCCGGACTAGCGGGAGACAATGAGCAGTTCTTC,TRBV10-1,TRBJ2-1,once,TRBD2,15
CASSLEGEGLNTEAFF,TGCGCCAGCAGTCTCGAGGGAGAGGGATTGAACACTGAAGCTTTCTTT,TRBV4-1,TRBJ1-1,-,-,16
CASSLLRGVGVETQYF,TGTGCCAGCAGCCTCCTAAGGGGGGTCGGCGTAGAGACCCAGTACTTC,TRBV7-9,TRBJ2-5,-,-,16
CSVPGLALVEQFF,TGCAGCGTCCCGGGACTAGCTCTAGTCGAGCAGTTCTTC,TRBV29-1,TRBJ2-1,-,TRBD2,13
CASSLGLAGGPWSYEQYF,TGTGCCAGCAGCTTAGGGCTAGCGGGAGGGCCTTGGTCCTACGAGCAGTACTTC,TRBV11-2,TRBJ2-7,-,TRBD2,18
CASSVAATPNTEAFF,TGTGCCAGCAGCGTAGCCGCGACACCCAACACTGAAGCTTTCTTT,TRBV9,TRBJ1-1,once,-,15
CASSPSGSYPIGEQYF,TGTGCCAGCAGCCCGAGCGGGAGTTACCCGATCGGCGAGCAGTACTTC,TRBV7-9,TRBJ2-7,-,TRBD2,16
CASFGTVGTEAFF,TGCGCCAGCTTCGGGACCGTGGGCACTGAAGCTTTCTTT,TRBV5-1,TRBJ1-1,-,-,13
CASSPSRVRGNQPQHF,TGCGCCAGCAGCCCAAGCAGGGTTCGTGGCAATCAGCCCCAGCATTTT,TRBV4-3,TRBJ1-5,-,-,16
CASSTGTSASDEQYF,TGTGCCAGCAGCACCGGGACTAGCGCGTCCGACGAGCAGTACTTC,TRBV11-2,TRBJ2-7,-,TRBD2,15
CASSLAGPFQPQHF,TGTGCCAGCAGTTTGGCGGGACCTTTCCAGCCCCAGCATTTT,TRBV27,TRBJ1-5,-,-,14
CASSLTDTQYF,TGTGCCAGCAGTTTAACAGATACGCAGTATTTT,TRBV28,TRBJ2-3,-,-,11
CASSLTGAVTEAFF,TGTGCCAGCAGTTTGACAGGGGCGGTCACTGAAGCTTTCTTT,TRBV27,TRBJ1-1,few,TRBD1,14
CASSPIKGRTVEQYF,TGTGCCAGCAGCCCCATTAAGGGACGGACGGTCGAGCAGTACTTC,TRBV27,TRBJ2-7,-,-,15
CASSFRGHEQFF,TGTGCCAGCAGCTTTCGGGGCCATGAGCAGTTCTTC,TRBV7-2,TRBJ2-1,-,-,12
CASSFIRGDEQYF,TGTGCCAGCAGTTTCATCAGGGGCGACGAGCAGTACTTC,TRBV28,TRBJ2-7,-,-,13
CASSSTGTAFYEQYF,TGTGCCAGCAGTTCTACCGGGACAGCTTTTTACGAGCAGTACTTC,TRBV28,TRBJ2-7,-,TRBD1,15
CASSQGLGGQGVYEQYF,TGCGCCAGCAGCCAAGGCTTGGGGGGACAGGGGGTCTACGAGCAGTACTTC,TRBV4-3,TRBJ2-7,-,TRBD1,17
CASSTGQGSAQPQHF,TGTGCCAGTAGTACCGGACAGGGAAGCGCTCAGCCCCAGCATTTT,TRBV19,TRBJ1-5,-,TRBD1,15
CASILAPSTDTQYF,TGTGCCAGCATCCTAGCACCGAGCACAGATACGCAGTATTTT,TRBV6-6,TRBJ2-3,-,-,14
CASSATSGSSYEQYF,TGTGCCAGCAGTGCTACTAGCGGGAGCTCCTACGAGCAGTACTTC,TRBV2,TRBJ2-7,-,TRBD2,15
CASTSVRAYNEQFF,TGTGCCAGCACTTCCGTGAGGGCCTACAATGAGCAGTTCTTC,TRBV27,TRBJ2-1,-,-,14
CASSLHPGSPSSRGAREKLFF,TGTGCCAGCAGTTTACACCCGGGGTCCCCTTCTTCTCGCGGCGCTCGTGAAAAACTGTTTTTT,TRBV27,TRBJ1-4,-,-,21
CASSFRTSVLSYNEQFF,TGTGCCAGCAGTTTTCGGACTAGCGTTCTCTCCTACAATGAGCAGTTCTTC,TRBV28,TRBJ2-1,-,TRBD2,17
CASSGSPATYEQYF,TGTGCCAGCAGTGGAAGTCCCGCAACTTACGAGCAGTACTTC,TRBV6-1,TRBJ2-7,-,-,14
CAAGAGGANEQFF,TGTGCCGCAGGAGCGGGGGGGGCCAATGAGCAGTTCTTC,TRBV19,TRBJ2-1,-,TRBD2,13
CATSKRVNTEAFF,TGTGCCACCAGCAAGCGGGTTAACACTGAAGCTTTCTTT,TRBV15,TRBJ1-1,-,-,13
CASQSVDRGFHEQYF,TGTGCCAGTCAAAGCGTAGACAGGGGGTTCCACGAGCAGTACTTC,TRBV19,TRBJ2-7,once,TRBD1,15
CASSRTGTGGTDTQYF,TGTGCCAGCAGCCGGACGGGGACAGGCGGGACAGATACGCAGTATTTT,TRBV9,TRBJ2-3,-,TRBD1,16